These 24 T cell receptor beta chains share one sample of origin, sequenced in a study of blood T cells in healthy people across ages. A second PCR, run for about 6 to 11 cycles, used a sample-barcoded 5' primer plus a J-beta primer mix. TCRdb independently ran MiXCR on the 5' RACE reads; one entry per CDR3 protein. The profile shows about 1.5 million distinct CDR3 sequences, about 45% of them singletons. Sequencing input: blood. Receptors were obtained from a woman younger than 35 in good health.

The chain carries TRBV5-1 and TRBJ1-4, with D possibly matching TRBD1 (6 bases). The CDR3 runs 16 residues. Germline CDR1 reads SGHRS; CDR2 reads YFSETQ. V was shortened by 4 bases and J by 7 bases, with 20 bases between the two germline ends. The DNA for the CDR3 is TGCGCCAGCAGCGTCCCGTTAGGTGGGGGCGTTGAAAAACTGTTTTTT. This encodes CASSVPLGGGVEKLFF.

The table lists this clonotype with a few counts. The chain carries TRBV20-1 and TRBJ1-1; maybe TRBD1 (6 bases). This CDR3 has 12 amino acids. Per germline, CDR1 DFQATT and CDR2 SNEGSKA (reference sequence). The V and J ends lost 3 bases and 4 bases respectively, with 9 bases between them. CDR3: CSASIQGTEAFF. The CDR3 DNA sequence: TGCAGTGCTAGTATACAGGGCACTGAAGCTTTCTTT.

The chain employs TRBV12-3 or TRBV12-4 and TRBJ2-1; 8 bases are a match to TRBD1. CDR3 size: 16 residues. Unmatched junction bases numbered 12, after V lost 4 bases and J lost 7 bases. The CDR3 loop is CASSSLRSGGLNEQFF. Written as DNA, the CDR3 is TGTGCCAGCAGTTCTCTACGGTCAGGGGGCTTGAATGAGCAGTTCTTC.

The chain joins TRBV10-2 to TRBJ2-4, with TRBD2 matching over 10 bases. The assigned J gene may be wrong: the sequence end matches TRBJ2-7 better. This CDR3 region has 16 residues. CDR1 WSHSY and CDR2 SAAADI come from the germline V gene. For the CDR3, the DNA is TGCGCCAGCAGTGCTCTACTAGCGGGGAACCTCTACGAGCAGTACTTC. This codes for CASSALLAGNLYEQYF.

This clonotype was counted only a few times. This sequence joins TRBV5-6 and TRBJ1-1, with D possibly TRBD1 on 5 matching bases. The CDR3 extends over 15 amino acids. Germline V gives CDR1 SGHDT, CDR2 YYEEEE. Deletions cut 1 base from V and 0 bases from J, with 10 bases between. The CDR3 loop reads CASSLLGEMNTEAFF. The CDR3 bases are TGTGCCAGCAGCTTGTTGGGGGAAATGAACACTGAAGCTTTCTTT. The full variable domain, with the rest looked up from reference TRBV5-6 and TRBJ1-1, is DAGVTQSPTHLIKTRGQQVTLRCSPKSGHDTVSWYQQALGQGPQFIFQYYEEEERQRGNFPDRFSGHQFPNYSSELNVNALLLGDSALYLCASSLLGEMNTEAFFGQGTRLTVV.

The chain carries TRBV6-5 and TRBJ1-1; a possible D gene is TRBD1 (5 bases). The V and J ends lost 0 bases and 4 bases respectively, with 18 bases between them. The CDR3 has 17 residues. Germline CDR1 and CDR2: MNHEY and SVGAGI. DNA for the CDR3: TGTGCCAGCAGTTACTCGATGGACCTACGGAGGGGCACTGAAGCTTTCTTT. Protein sequence: CASSYSMDLRRGTEAFF.

The chain links TRBV4-1 to TRBJ2-3, with TRBD2 matching over 8 bases. Germline V gene sequence: CDR1 MGHRA, CDR2 YSYEKL. This CDR3 comprises 19 residues. J was trimmed by 0 bases and V by 0 bases; bases with no gene match: 11. This CDR3 reads CASSQDPAGVQDSTDTQYF. CDR3 nucleotide sequence: TGCGCCAGCAGCCAAGATCCAGCGGGGGTGCAGGATAGCACAGATACGCAGTATTTT.

The chain carries TRBV6-5 and TRBJ2-1; the match to TRBD2 covers 10 bases. V lost 2 bases, J lost 6 bases, and 10 bases stayed unmatched. CDR3 length equals 17 residues. Germline CDR1 is MNHEY and CDR2 is SVGAGI. For the CDR3, the DNA is TGTGCCAGCAGTTACGGGCTAGCGGGAGTCCAACTCAATGAGCAGTTCTTC. It is translated as CASSYGLAGVQLNEQFF.

For the CDR3, the DNA is TGTGCCAGCAGGCCTAGTCCGGCAGGGGATGATGAGCAGTTCTTC. Encoded protein: CASRPSPAGDDEQFF. The V gene is TRBV7-9, the J gene TRBJ2-1; D possibly corresponds to TRBD1 (6 bases). Germline V gene lookup returns CDR1 SEHNR and CDR2 FQNEAQ (reference sequence). The CDR3 runs 15 residues. V shed 6 bases and J shed 8 bases, with 20 bases lying between them.

This chain connects TRBV24-1 to TRBJ2-7; a weak D match, TRBD1 (5 bases). The CDR3 is 16 residues long. CDR1 and CDR2 (germline): KGHDR, SFDVKD. V lost 5 bases to trimming and J lost 3 bases, with 19 bases between them. CDR3 in DNA: TGTGCCACCAGTGTTAGTCCAGGACATCCTTTCTACGAGCAGTACTTC. This encodes CATSVSPGHPFYEQYF.

This clonotype was found a few times. The chain carries TRBV28 and TRBJ2-1, with D perhaps matching TRBD2 (7 bases). This CDR3 contains 14 residues. V dropped 8 bases and J dropped 4 bases, with 15 bases sitting between them. Germline CDR1 MDHEN, CDR2 SYDVKM. For the CDR3, the DNA is TGTGCCAGCTTAGGGGGAGGGCTATACAATGAGCAGTTCTTC. Its protein is CASLGGGLYNEQFF. Looking up the rest from reference TRBV28 and TRBJ2-1 gives the full variable domain: DVKVTQSSRYLVKRTGEKVFLECVQDMDHENMFWYRQDPGLGLRLIYFSYDVKMKEKGDIPEGYSVSREKKERFSLILESASTNQTSMYLCASLGGGLYNEQFFGPGTRLTVL.

V gene TRBV3-1 combines with J gene TRBJ2-4, with D possibly matching TRBD1 (6 bases). The CDR3 consists of 12 residues. Trimming left V 0 bases short and J 13 bases short, with 10 bases between. The germline V gene has CDR1 LGHDT and CDR2 YNNKEL (reference sequence). This CDR3 reads CASSQDQGKQYF. Here the CDR3 DNA reads TGTGCCAGCAGCCAAGATCAGGGGAAGCAGTACTTC.

The chain carries TRBV4-3 and TRBJ2-1, with 7 bases matching TRBD2. V shed 0 bases, J shed 1 base, and the junction held 6 bases outside the gene matches. The CDR3 runs to 17 residues. Germline lookup yields CDR1 LGHNA and CDR2 YSLEER. The CDR3 loop reads CASSQDLGGSSYNEQFF. Written as DNA, the CDR3 is TGCGCCAGCAGCCAAGACCTGGGCGGGAGTTCCTACAATGAGCAGTTCTTC.

This clonotype was seen a few times. CDR3: CSARNMAGGDTQYF. As DNA, the CDR3 is TGCAGTGCTAGAAATATGGCGGGGGGAGATACGCAGTATTTT. This chain links TRBV20-1 with TRBJ2-3; 8 nucleotides align to TRBD2. This CDR3 region has 14 residues. V lost 2 bases and J lost 5; bases outside the gene matches: 6. The germline V gene has CDR1 DFQATT and CDR2 SNEGSKA (reference sequence).

This chain links TRBV27 with TRBJ2-3, with D possibly being TRBD2 (6 bases). CDR1 and CDR2 from the germline V gene are MNHEY and SMNVEV (reference sequence). The ends were cut back, 4 bases at V and 1 base at J, with 12 bases in the middle. This CDR3 contains 15 residues. The CDR3 region has the DNA TGTGCCAGCAGTTGGTCTAGCGAGGGCACAGATACGCAGTATTTT. This encodes CASSWSSEGTDTQYF.

The chain links TRBV9 to TRBJ2-1; TRBD2 aligns across 7 bases. In germline, CDR1 is SGDLS, CDR2 YYNGEE. V lost 2 bases and J lost 1; bases outside the gene matches: 15. This CDR3 region has 19 residues. The CDR3 here is CASSVQISQRGMSYNEQFF. In DNA form, the CDR3 reads TGTGCCAGCAGCGTCCAGATTAGCCAGCGGGGAATGTCCTACAATGAGCAGTTCTTC.

This clonotype was found a few times. The chain employs TRBV20-1 and TRBJ2-7; D is possibly TRBD2 (6 bases). V lost 6 bases and J lost 0, with 15 bases in between. The CDR3 runs to 14 residues. Germline CDR1 reads DFQATT; CDR2 reads SNEGSKA (reference sequence). The CDR3 sequence: CSAIPRRDSYEQYF. The CDR3 nucleotides are TGCAGTGCCATCCCGCGGCGGGACTCCTACGAGCAGTACTTC.

This clonotype was picked up one time. The junction departs from germline at one end; a sequencing error may be responsible. The rearrangement joins TRBV7-9 to TRBJ1-2; D is perhaps TRBD1 (5 bases). The germline gives CDR1 SEHNR, CDR2 FQNEAQ (reference sequence). This CDR3 region has 13 residues. This CDR3 is CSSSLGERDGYTF. The DNA of the CDR3 is TGTTCCAGCAGCTTAGGGGAGCGGGATGGCTACACCTTC.

J is TRBJ2-3 and V is TRBV27; TRBD2 aligns across 10 bases. Looked up from germline, CDR1 is MNHEY and CDR2 is SMNVEV (reference sequence). The junction had 6 bases not matched to a gene; V was cut back by 6 bases and J by 6 bases. CDR3 size: 14 residues. The CDR3 loop is CASRQAGGYDTQYF. The CDR3, as DNA: TGTGCCAGCAGACAAGCGGGAGGGTATGATACGCAGTATTTT.

This clonotype has just a few counts. This chain uses TRBV5-4 with TRBJ2-3, with 15 nucleotides matching TRBD2. Per germline, CDR1 SGHNT and CDR2 YYREEE (reference sequence). Trimming removed 0 bases from V and 6 bases from J; junction bases left unmatched: 2. This CDR3 region has 16 residues. The CDR3 protein is CASSLGGLAGGDTQYF. The CDR3 DNA sequence: TGTGCCAGCAGCTTGGGAGGACTAGCGGGAGGGGATACGCAGTATTTT.

J is TRBJ2-3 and V is TRBV7-6, with 8 bases matching TRBD1. Germline CDR1 SGHVS, CDR2 FNYEAQ. V lost 5 bases, J lost 6 bases, and 7 bases stayed unmatched. The CDR3 extends over 14 amino acids. CDR3 sequence: CASSTWTGSDTQYF. The CDR3 nucleotides read TGTGCCAGCAGCACCTGGACAGGGTCGGATACGCAGTATTTT.

This clonotype has only a few counts. The chain couples TRBV7-2 to TRBJ1-2; 7 bases are a match to TRBD1. V was clipped by 5 bases and J by 4 bases; unmatched bases: 4. The CDR3 is made up of 13 amino acids. Per germline, CDR1 SGHTA and CDR2 FQGNSA. CDR3 DNA: TGTGCCAGCAGCGCGGGACAGTTCTATGGCTACACCTTC. Amino acids: CASSAGQFYGYTF.

This chain connects TRBV27 to TRBJ2-5, with D perhaps matching TRBD2 (6 bases). The CDR3 extends over 15 amino acids. The germline gives CDR1 MNHEY, CDR2 SMNVEV (reference sequence). V was cut by 4 bases and J by 4 bases, with 16 bases left in between. CDR3 loop: CASSSGEVTVETQYF. The CDR3 region has the DNA TGTGCCAGCAGTTCGGGGGAAGTTACGGTAGAGACCCAGTACTTC.

V usage is TRBV10-3 and J usage is TRBJ2-5; TRBD1 agrees at 9 bases. Trimming at V came to 11 bases and at J to 5 bases, leaving 9 bases not matched to a gene. In germline, CDR1 is ENHRY, CDR2 SYGVKD. The length of the CDR3 is 13 residues. The CDR3: CAVGTGLDETQYF. As DNA, the CDR3 is TGTGCCGTTGGGACAGGGCTTGACGAGACCCAGTACTTC.